The 27 T cell receptor beta chains below were found in one sample sequenced in a study of T cells in Graves' hyperthyroidism and ophthalmopathy. Amplification yielded TCR beta CDR3 regions, with RNA transcripts as the source. HTBI primers were used for first-round RT-PCR of the TCR CDR3. TCRdb redid the calling of the multiplex PCR reads with MiXCR, one entry per CDR3 protein. The sample consists of under 350,000 distinct CDR3 sequences, less than 15% of them appearing once. Material: blood. Every receptor here comes from a woman aged 25 to 39 with Graves' hyperthyroidism that later progressed to Graves' ophthalmopathy.

This clonotype was seen only a few times. This sequence joins TRBV4-1 and TRBJ2-3; D is possibly TRBD1 (6 bases). V lost 6 bases and J lost 3, with 13 bases in between. The length of the CDR3 is 14 residues. Germline-derived CDR1 and CDR2 are MGHRA and YSYEKL. DNA for the CDR3: TGCGCCAGCAGACAGGGTGTGGGGACAGATACGCAGTATTTT. Translated, it gives CASRQGVGTDTQYF.

This clonotype was detected ten times or more. The chain uses TRBV7-9 and TRBJ1-2, with a weak D call TRBD1 (6 bases). The CDR3 extends over 14 amino acids. V dropped 5 bases and J dropped 0 bases, with 10 bases sitting between them. Germline CDR1 SEHNR, CDR2 FQNEAQ (reference sequence). This chain's CDR3 is CASSQGYPNYGYTF. In DNA form, the CDR3 reads TGTGCCAGCAGCCAGGGGTATCCTAACTATGGCTACACCTTC. Combining the CDR3 with reference TRBV7-9 and TRBJ1-2 gives the whole variable domain DTGVSQNPRHKITKRGQNVTFRCDPISEHNRLYWYRQTLGQGPEFLTYFQNEAQLEKSRLLSDRFSAERPKGSFSTLEIQRTEQGDSAMYLCASSQGYPNYGYTFGSGTRLTVV.

This clonotype was recorded many times. The rearrangement uses TRBV6-1 and TRBJ1-6; no reliable D call. This CDR3 comprises 13 residues. Germline-derived CDR1 and CDR2 are MNHNS and SASEGT. V dropped 2 bases and J dropped 7 bases, with 6 bases sitting between them. The CDR3, as DNA: TGTGCCAGCAGTGAATTCGGCAATTCACCCCTCCACTTT. Amino acids: CASSEFGNSPLHF.

This clonotype was picked up many times. The genes are TRBV9 and TRBJ1-1; perhaps TRBD1 as D (5 bases). V was clipped by 6 bases and J by 4 bases, with 13 bases between them. The germline CDR1 and CDR2 sequences are SGDLS and YYNGEE. CDR3 size: 13 residues. The DNA of the CDR3 is TGTGCCAGCAACCCCGGGGGGGGCACTGAAGCTTTCTTT. Its translation: CASNPGGGTEAFF.

The rearrangement joins TRBV7-2 to TRBJ2-2; 7 positions agree with TRBD2. The CDR3 covers 16 residues. Germline V CDR1 and CDR2: SGHTA, FQGNSA. With 4 bases clipped from V and 1 base from J, the junction kept 6 bases outside the gene matches. The DNA for the CDR3 is TGTGCCAGCAGCTCACGAAGCGGGATGAACACCGGGGAGCTGTTTTTT. It translates to CASSSRSGMNTGELFF.

This chain uses TRBV20-1 with TRBJ2-1; D is ambiguous. Trimming stripped 6 bases from V and 0 bases from J, with 12 bases between. This CDR3 spans 14 amino acids. Germline V gene lookup returns CDR1 DFQATT and CDR2 SNEGSKA (reference sequence). The CDR3 here is CSASTTASYNEQFF. CDR3 in DNA: TGCAGTGCCAGTACCACAGCCTCCTACAATGAGCAGTTCTTC.

This clonotype was counted only a few times. This rearrangement joins TRBV7-9 to TRBJ2-2, with D possibly TRBD2 on 6 matching bases. CDR1 SEHNR and CDR2 FQNEAQ come from the germline V gene (reference sequence). V lost 5 bases and J 0 bases, leaving 19 bases between the germline ends. The CDR3 totals 18 residues. CDR3 bases: TGTGCCAGCAGCCCTTCAGAGAGCGGAGGGTCGAACACCGGGGAGCTGTTTTTT. It yields the protein CASSPSESGGSNTGELFF.

As for this clonotype: A much larger clone is a single base away; this may be a read error. Since no conserved phenylalanine or tryptophan closes the CDR3, a read error is the likely cause. V gene TRBV29-1 combines with J gene TRBJ1-2; perhaps TRBD1 as D (5 bases). V lost 6 bases and J lost 5, with 10 bases in between. The CDR3 extends over 11 amino acids. Germline lookup yields CDR1 SQVTM and CDR2 ANQGSEA. The CDR3 region is CSVQTAYGYTL. In nucleotides, the CDR3 is TGCAGCGTCCAGACAGCATATGGCTACACCCTC.

This clonotype was recorded a few times. The rearrangement joins TRBV4-3 to TRBJ2-6, with a possible D match to TRBD1 (6 bases). Trimming stripped 3 bases from V and 1 base from J, with 13 bases between. Germline lookup yields CDR1 LGHNA and CDR2 YSLEER. This CDR3 is built from 17 residues. The CDR3 loop is CASSHPGHSSGANVLTF. CDR3 in DNA: TGCGCCAGCAGCCACCCGGGACATTCTTCTGGGGCCAACGTCCTGACTTTC.

This clonotype was picked up many times. The chain has TRBV6-1 and TRBJ2-7; D unresolved. The CDR3 sequence is 13 residues long. The germline V gene has CDR1 MNHNS and CDR2 SASEGT. Deletions cut 6 bases from V and 6 bases from J, with 15 bases between. In nucleotides, the CDR3 is TGTGCCAGCAGGGACCTTCTGGAGACCGAGCAGTACTTC. This codes for CASRDLLETEQYF.

Only a few counts were recorded for this clonotype. The chain couples TRBV19 to TRBJ2-7; possible D gene TRBD2, 6 bases. Looked up from germline, CDR1 is LNHDA and CDR2 is SQIVND (reference sequence). This CDR3 contains 14 residues. V lost 3 bases to trimming and J lost 5 bases, with 14 bases between them. CDR3 bases: TGTGCCAGTAGTATCGGGGGAGAGTTGAACGAGCAGTACTTC. Encoded protein: CASSIGGELNEQYF.

This clonotype was seen many times. CDR3: CAISEGGDRGFPTF. Written as DNA, the CDR3 is TGTGCCATCAGTGAGGGAGGGGACAGGGGATTTCCCACCTTC. The V gene is TRBV10-3, the J gene TRBJ1-2; TRBD1 aligns across 10 bases. The CDR3 runs to 14 residues. CDR1 is ENHRY and CDR2 is SYGVKD in the germline V gene. Trimming at V came to 2 bases and at J to 13 bases, leaving 10 bases not matched to a gene.

This clonotype occurred a few times. This rearrangement joins TRBV7-9 to TRBJ1-2, with D tentatively TRBD1 (5 bases). Trimming took 4 bases from V and 7 from J, leaving 13 bases between them. This CDR3 contains 13 residues. Germline CDR1 SEHNR, CDR2 FQNEAQ (reference sequence). The CDR3 is CASSSIPGVGYTF. The CDR3 coding sequence is TGTGCCAGCAGCTCGATCCCGGGGGTTGGCTACACCTTC.

This clonotype was seen at least ten times. V usage is TRBV20-1 and J usage is TRBJ1-4; TRBD1 agrees at 11 bases. This CDR3 comprises 15 residues. Germline CDR1 is DFQATT and CDR2 is SNEGSKA (reference sequence). V was pared by 5 bases and J by 7 bases, with 9 bases of the junction left unmatched. Here the CDR3 reads CSAEYPGQGGEKLFF. DNA of the CDR3: TGCAGTGCTGAATATCCGGGACAGGGGGGTGAAAAACTGTTTTTT.

This clonotype was recorded many times. The chain joins TRBV30 to TRBJ2-3, with D tentatively TRBD1 or TRBD2 (6 bases each). The length of the CDR3 is 14 residues. V lost 0 bases, J lost 5 bases, and 12 bases lay in between. Germline lookup yields CDR1 GTSNPN and CDR2 SVGIG (reference sequence). CDR3 DNA sequence: TGTGCCTGGAGTGTACTAGGGGGGAAAGATACGCAGTATTTT. Residues: CAWSVLGGKDTQYF.

In its sample, this clonotype was seen a few times. The chain employs TRBV18 and TRBJ1-2, with TRBD1 matching over 9 bases. The CDR3 loop spans 18 amino acids. Per germline, CDR1 KGHSH and CDR2 LQKENI. V lost 6 bases, J lost 7 bases, and 21 bases stayed unmatched. The DNA for the CDR3 is TGTGCCAGCTCTCCTGACGACTTTTCGGACAGGGGCCTGAGTGGCTACACCTTC. Its protein is CASSPDDFSDRGLSGYTF.

In regard to this clonotype: Given a much more abundant clone one base away, this may be a read error. The chain recombines TRBV6-2 or TRBV6-3 with TRBJ1-5; TRBD1 matches at 9 bases. Germline CDR1 reads MNHEY; CDR2 reads SVGEGT. The CDR3 loop spans 15 amino acids. The CDR3 nucleotides are TGTGCCGGCAGTTACTGGGGGACAGGGCAGCAGCCCCAGCATTTT. Protein product: CAGSYWGTGQQPQHF.

This clonotype was found many times. The rearrangement links TRBV5-5 to TRBJ1-5; D unclear. Germline V gene lookup returns CDR1 SGHKS and CDR2 YYEKEE (reference sequence). This CDR3 contains 15 residues. Trimming stripped 2 bases from V and 0 bases from J, with 9 bases between. This CDR3 is CASSLMENSNQPQHF. The CDR3 region has the DNA TGTGCCAGCAGCTTAATGGAGAATAGCAATCAGCCCCAGCATTTT.

This clonotype was counted between two and nine times. A much larger clone differs from this one at a single base, so this may be a read error. This is likely a read error, given that the CDR3 carries no conserved phenylalanine or tryptophan at its end. The rearrangement uses TRBV3-1 and TRBJ1-1, with TRBD1 identical over 8 bases. The CDR3 length is 14 residues. V was pared by 11 bases and J by 4 bases, with 12 bases of the junction left unmatched. Looked up from germline, CDR1 is LGHDT and CDR2 is YNNKEL (reference sequence). The CDR3 here is CAWSNNRGATEAFI. The CDR3 nucleotides are TGTGCCTGGAGTAATAACAGGGGGGCCACTGAAGCTTTCATT.

The rearrangement joins TRBV7-9 to TRBJ2-7; no clear D. V lost 11 bases to trimming and J lost 5 bases, with 19 bases between them. CDR1 and CDR2 from the germline V gene are SEHNR and FQNEAQ (reference sequence). CDR3 size: 13 residues. The CDR3 DNA follows: TGTGCCGTCAGCCCGGGTTCCATCCACGAGCAGTACTTC. It yields the protein CAVSPGSIHEQYF.

This clonotype was counted ten times or more. J is TRBJ2-7 and V is TRBV19; D is unclear. This CDR3 has 14 amino acids. From germline, CDR1 is LNHDA and CDR2 SQIVND (reference sequence). Trimming left V 7 bases short and J 3 bases short, with 16 bases between. The CDR3 is CASNPNGRNYEQYF. CDR3 sequence (DNA): TGTGCCAGTAATCCCAACGGGCGGAACTACGAGCAGTACTTC.

This clonotype was counted at least ten times. This chain links TRBV12-3 or TRBV12-4 with TRBJ2-6, with 11 nucleotides matching TRBD2. The CDR3 is 18 residues long. The V and J ends lost 2 bases and 2 bases, in that order; junction bases with no gene match: 5. CDR3 sequence (DNA): TGTGCCAGCAGTTTACCGCTAGCGGGAGGAGCTGGGGCCAACGTCCTGACTTTC. Residues: CASSLPLAGGAGANVLTF.

V is TRBV29-1 and J is TRBJ2-1; 7 positions match TRBD1. The CDR3 is 14 amino acids. Germline-derived CDR1 and CDR2 are SQVTM and ANQGSEA. The V and J ends lost 4 bases and 3 bases, in that order; junction bases with no gene match: 6. The CDR3 DNA sequence: TGCAGCGTTGTAGGGGGCCCCGTCTACAATGAGCAGTTCTTC. Residues: CSVVGGPVYNEQFF.

This clonotype has ten or more counts. This chain connects TRBV30 to TRBJ1-4; D uncertain. Germline V lookup: CDR1 GTSNPN, CDR2 SVGIG (reference sequence). This CDR3 contains 12 residues. V lost 3 bases and J lost 5, with 7 bases in between. The CDR3 DNA follows: TGTGCCTGGAGGTCGGCAAATGAAAAACTGTTTTTT. It codes for CAWRSANEKLFF. Full variable domain (rest looked up from reference TRBV30 and TRBJ1-4): SQTIHQWPATLVQPVGSPLSLECTVEGTSNPNLYWYRQAAGRGLQLLFYSVGIGQISSEVPQNLSASRPQDRQFILSSKKLLLSDSGFYLCAWRSANEKLFFGSGTQLSVL.

Ten or more counts support this clonotype. The chain employs TRBV2 and TRBJ2-2, with 8 bases aligning to TRBD2. J was trimmed by 4 bases and V by 6 bases; bases with no gene match: 7. Germline lookup yields CDR1 SNHLY and CDR2 FYNNEI. CDR3 length: 15 residues. The CDR3 DNA sequence: TGTGCCAGCAGGCCTAGCGGGCGGGGCACCGGGGAGCTGTTTTTT. Residues: CASRPSGRGTGELFF.

This chain connects TRBV6-2 or TRBV6-3 to TRBJ1-3, with D possibly being TRBD1 (5 bases). Germline CDR1 is MNHEY and CDR2 is SVGEGT. The CDR3 consists of 15 residues. Trimming took 5 bases from V and 0 from J, leaving 11 bases between them. The CDR3 is CASSQQENSGNTIYF. The CDR3 nucleotides are TGTGCCAGCAGTCAACAGGAGAACTCTGGAAACACCATATATTTT.

This clonotype was seen more than once but under ten times. A much larger clone differs from this one at a single base, so this may be a read error. This sequence joins TRBV28 and TRBJ1-2; 9 bases match TRBD1. The CDR3 has 13 amino acids. CDR1 is MDHEN and CDR2 is SYDVKM in the germline V gene. CDR3 loop: CVSRSTGGSGYTF. In DNA, the CDR3 is TGTGTCAGCAGGTCCACAGGGGGCTCTGGCTACACCTTC.